These 21 T cell receptor beta chains share one sample of origin, sequenced in a study of shared clonotypes between healthy human individuals. CD45RO-negative CD8 cells positively selected for CCR7 made up the naive population, which excluded terminally differentiated effector memory CD45RA+ cells. Method: immunoSEQ multiplex PCR; TCRdb's copy keeps in-frame clones and lacks some. Seen here are just over 2,000,000 clones, approximately 95% observed once, and the top ten hold approximately 1.2%. Material: naive CD8+ T cells sorted from blood. All receptors derive from a man between 18 and 29 years old in good health.

DNA of the CDR3: TGTGCCAGCAGCTTAGATTTTGGCTACACCTTC. Its translation: CASSLDFGYTF. The rearrangement links TRBV7-9 to TRBJ1-2; D unclear. The V end lost 1 base, the J end lost 7 bases, and 4 bases lay between the germline ends. Germline CDR1 SEHNR, CDR2 FQNEAQ (reference sequence). The CDR3 is 11 amino acids.

This rearrangement joins TRBV30 to TRBJ1-1; 8 nucleotides match TRBD1. Germline trimming cut 2 bases from V and 5 bases from J; bases unmatched to any gene: 10. The CDR3 totals 15 residues. Germline CDR1 and CDR2: GTSNPN and SVGIG (reference sequence). The CDR3 loop reads CAWSPDRVISTEAFF. The CDR3, as DNA: TGTGCCTGGAGTCCGGACAGGGTTATTTCGACTGAAGCTTTCTTT.

The V and J genes are TRBV9 and TRBJ2-1; D unclear. This CDR3 has 14 residues. CDR1 SGDLS and CDR2 YYNGEE come from the germline V gene. V lost 6 bases to trimming and J lost 0 bases, with 10 bases between them. CDR3: CASIPTDSYNEQFF. DNA of the CDR3: TGTGCCAGCATCCCAACGGACTCCTACAATGAGCAGTTCTTC. Complete variable domain (other parts from reference TRBV9 and TRBJ2-1): DSGVTQTPKHLITATGQRVTLRCSPRSGDLSVYWYQQSLDQGLQFLIQYYNGEERAKGNILERFSAQQFPDLHSELNLSSLELGDSALYFCASIPTDSYNEQFFGPGTRLTVL.

This clone was seen once. The CDR3 DNA reads TGTGCCAGCAGTTTATGGCGGAGGGTCGGAGAGACCCAGTACTTC. Amino acid sequence: CASSLWRRVGETQYF. The chain employs TRBV28 and TRBJ2-5, with D tentatively TRBD2 (6 bases). Germline CDR1 is MDHEN and CDR2 is SYDVKM. The CDR3 consists of 15 residues. With 0 bases removed from V and 4 bases from J, the gap between germline ends came to 12 bases.

The table lists this clone with a few counts. This rearrangement joins TRBV12-2 to TRBJ2-7. TRBV12-2 is classified as a pseudogene. The CDR3 is 11 residues long. The CDR3 protein is CASRLEDEQYF. DNA for the CDR3: TGTGCAAGTCGCTTAGAGGACGAGCAGTACTTC.

V is TRBV7-8 and J is TRBJ1-4; tentatively, D is TRBD1 (5 bases). CDR1 and CDR2 (germline): SGHVS, FQNEAQ. V was pared by 1 base and J by 4 bases, with 13 bases between. The CDR3 loop spans 16 amino acids. The CDR3 DNA follows: TGTGCCAGCAGCTTAGGGGGAGAGGGGCTTAATGAAAAACTGTTTTTT. Translation gives CASSLGGEGLNEKLFF. Full variable domain (missing parts from reference TRBV7-8 and TRBJ1-4): GAGVSQSPRYKVAKRGQDVALRCDPISGHVSLFWYQQALGQGPEFLTYFQNEAQLDKSGLPSDRFFAERPEGSVSTLKIQRTQQEDSAVYLCASSLGGEGLNEKLFFGSGTQLSVL.

This chain uses TRBV27 with TRBJ2-5, with 9 bases that match TRBD2. The germline gives CDR1 MNHEY, CDR2 SMNVEV (reference sequence). This CDR3 comprises 13 residues. Germline trimming cut 9 bases from V and 2 bases from J; bases unmatched to any gene: 4. The CDR3 sequence is CASSGSPQETQYF. The CDR3 coding sequence is TGTGCCAGTAGCGGGAGTCCGCAAGAGACCCAGTACTTC.

The chain uses TRBV5-4 and TRBJ2-1; 8 bases fit TRBD2. CDR3 length: 18 residues. With 2 bases clipped from V and 5 bases from J, the junction kept 15 bases outside the gene matches. CDR1 SGHNT and CDR2 YYREEE come from the germline V gene (reference sequence). The CDR3 DNA reads as TGTGCCAGCAGCTTTTCTCTTTCGGGAGGGTCCCCCCACAATGAGCAGTTCTTC. As protein: CASSFSLSGGSPHNEQFF.

This rearrangement joins TRBV5-1 to TRBJ1-1; the D is unclear. The V and J ends lost 0 bases and 1 base respectively, with 7 bases between them. The CDR3 sequence is 14 residues long. Germline CDR1 SGHRS, CDR2 YFSETQ. The CDR3 region has the DNA TGCGCCAGCAGCTTGGTCGGAGAGAACACTGAAGCTTTCTTT. Protein sequence: CASSLVGENTEAFF.

The chain has TRBV6-1 and TRBJ2-1; 11 positions agree with TRBD1. Trimming took 6 bases from V and 8 from J; bases not matched to a gene: 9. This CDR3 region has 15 residues. Germline V gene data show CDR1 as MNHNS and CDR2 as SASEGT. CDR3: CASRFRDRGLDEQFF. CDR3 nucleotide sequence: TGTGCCAGCAGGTTCCGGGACAGGGGGTTGGATGAGCAGTTCTTC.

The rearrangement links TRBV5-1 to TRBJ1-2; perhaps TRBD1 as D (6 bases). V lost 2 bases and J 3 bases, leaving 14 bases between the germline ends. The germline V gene encodes CDR1 SGHRS and CDR2 YFSETQ. The CDR3 consists of 15 residues. The DNA for the CDR3 is TGCGCCAGCAGCTTCTTTCCCAGGGGTCACTATGGCTACACCTTC. This encodes CASSFFPRGHYGYTF.

The chain has TRBV11-2 and TRBJ2-1; 9 bases align to TRBD2. CDR3 length equals 14 residues. Germline V gene sequence: CDR1 SGHAT, CDR2 FQNNGV. After removal of 6 bases from V and 8 bases from J, the junction contained 8 bases not matched to a gene. The CDR3 coding sequence is TGTGCCAGCAGTCGGACTAGCGAGCACCATGAGCAGTTCTTC. Residues: CASSRTSEHHEQFF.

Comment on this clone: This sample includes further DNA sequences coding for the same CDR3. The chain employs TRBV9 and TRBJ2-7; 8 bases are a match to TRBD1. Germline V lookup: CDR1 SGDLS, CDR2 YYNGEE. V shed 0 bases and J 0 bases; nucleotides not matched to a gene: 2. CDR3 size: 15 residues. The CDR3 sequence is CASSVGGTGSYEQYF. The DNA for the CDR3 is TGTGCCAGCAGCGTAGGTGGGACAGGCTCCTACGAGCAGTACTTC.

The gene calls are TRBV4-3 and TRBJ1-3; D remains ambiguous. Germline lookup yields CDR1 LGHNA and CDR2 YSLEER. The CDR3 spans 16 residues. Trimming stripped 0 bases from V and 0 bases from J, with 9 bases between. CDR3 bases: TGCGCCAGCAGCCAAGACCCCTCTTTCTCTGGAAACACCATATATTTT. Its protein is CASSQDPSFSGNTIYF.

The count of this clone is one. The chain has TRBV4-3 and TRBJ2-2, with 7 positions matching TRBD2. The CDR3 runs 15 residues. The germline CDR1 and CDR2 sequences are LGHNA and YSLEER. V shed 0 bases and J 4 bases; nucleotides not matched to a gene: 2. The CDR3 sequence: CASSQDRGVTGELFF. CDR3 in DNA: TGCGCCAGCAGCCAAGATCGGGGGGTCACCGGGGAGCTGTTTTTT.

The J gene is TRBJ2-5, the V gene TRBV2; D is undetermined. The CDR3 spans 15 residues. CDR1 SNHLY and CDR2 FYNNEI come from the germline V gene. V was shortened by 1 base and J by 2 bases, with 11 bases between the two germline ends. CDR3 amino acids: CASSEVPSGQETQYF. CDR3 nucleotides: TGTGCCAGCAGTGAAGTCCCGTCTGGACAAGAGACCCAGTACTTC.

The chain employs TRBV27 and TRBJ2-2, with TRBD1 matching 7 bases. The CDR3 runs 17 residues. Germline V gives CDR1 MNHEY, CDR2 SMNVEV (reference sequence). V lost 3 bases to trimming and J lost 0 bases; unmatched junction nucleotides: 7. This chain's CDR3 is CASSFLAGTANTGELFF. The CDR3 bases are TGTGCCAGCAGTTTCCTTGCCGGGACAGCGAACACCGGGGAGCTGTTTTTT.

This chain connects TRBV6-5 to TRBJ1-5; D remains ambiguous. Trimming removed 0 bases at V and 3 bases at J, with 6 bases between. Germline V gives CDR1 MNHEY, CDR2 SVGAGI. The CDR3 runs 14 residues. CDR3 residues: CASSYSGINQPQHF. The CDR3 DNA sequence: TGTGCCAGCAGTTACTCGGGGATCAATCAGCCCCAGCATTTT.

The chain joins TRBV7-3 to TRBJ2-1; D remains unclear. V was trimmed by 1 base and J by 5 bases, leaving 12 bases between them. The CDR3 loop spans 15 amino acids. Germline values: CDR1 SGHTA, CDR2 FQGTGA. This CDR3 is CASSLIPLENNEQFF. Written as DNA, the CDR3 is TGTGCCAGCAGCTTAATTCCGTTGGAGAACAATGAGCAGTTCTTC. Based on the CDR3 plus reference TRBV7-3 and TRBJ2-1, the full variable domain is GAGVSQTPSNKVTEKGKYVELRCDPISGHTALYWYRQSLGQGPEFLIYFQGTGAADDSGLPNDRFFAVRPEGSVSTLKIQRTERGDSAVYLCASSLIPLENNEQFFGPGTRLTVL.

DNA of the CDR3: TGCGCCAGCAGCCAAGACGAAGGACCGCCTTTCAATCAGCCCCAGCATTTT. Protein product: CASSQDEGPPFNQPQHF. This rearrangement joins TRBV4-1 to TRBJ1-5; unclear D gene. Trimming left V 0 bases short and J 3 bases short, with 15 bases between. This CDR3 has 17 residues. Germline V lookup: CDR1 MGHRA, CDR2 YSYEKL.

The chain uses TRBV12-5 and TRBJ2-7, with D perhaps matching TRBD2 (6 bases). Germline V gene sequence: CDR1 LGHNT, CDR2 FRNRAP. The germline V and J ends were trimmed by 5 bases and 2 bases, with 13 bases remaining between them. This CDR3 comprises 14 residues. The CDR3 DNA follows: TGTGCTAGTGGTCCGGCGGGACTTGCCTACGAGCAGTACTTC. Protein: CASGPAGLAYEQYF.